Many counts were recorded for the clone carrying this T cell receptor beta chain. Amplification of TCR beta CDR3 regions was performed using RNA transcripts as template. An initial round of RT-PCR targeting the TCR CDR3 relied on the HTBI primer set. A single record per CDR3 protein comes from TCRdb applying MiXCR to the multiplex PCR reads. In the table there are about 640,000 distinct CDR3 sequences, about a fifth of which are singletons. This entry belongs to a study of T cells in Graves' hyperthyroidism and ophthalmopathy. CDR1 and CDR2 from the germline V gene are GTSNPN and SVGIG (reference sequence). V was clipped by 2 bases and J by 3 bases; unmatched bases: 5. The CDR3 runs to 15 residues.

This clonotype was sampled from a man aged 25-45 years with Graves' ophthalmopathy. Sequences were obtained from blood. The chain has TRBV30 and TRBJ2-1, with TRBD2 identical over 9 bases. This CDR3 reads CAWSQTSGVYNEQFF. The DNA of the CDR3 is TGTGCCTGGAGTCAGACTAGCGGAGTCTACAATGAGCAGTTCTTC.